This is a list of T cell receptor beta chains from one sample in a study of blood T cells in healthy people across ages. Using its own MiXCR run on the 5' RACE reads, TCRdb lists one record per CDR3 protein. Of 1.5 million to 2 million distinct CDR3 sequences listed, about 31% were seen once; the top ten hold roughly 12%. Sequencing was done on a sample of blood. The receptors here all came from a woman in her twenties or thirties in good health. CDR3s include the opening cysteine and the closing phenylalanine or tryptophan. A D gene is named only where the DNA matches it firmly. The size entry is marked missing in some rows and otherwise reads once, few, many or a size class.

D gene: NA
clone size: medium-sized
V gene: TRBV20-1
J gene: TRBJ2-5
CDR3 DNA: TGCAGTGCTAGAGAGTTCTATATGCCCTCCCAAGAGACCCAGTACTTC
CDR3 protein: CSAREFYMPSQETQYF

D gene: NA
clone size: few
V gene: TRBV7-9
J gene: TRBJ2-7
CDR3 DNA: TGTGCCAGCAGCTTGCTAGCGCCCCGGGGGTTCTACGAGCAGTACTTC
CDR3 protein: CASSLLAPRGFYEQYF

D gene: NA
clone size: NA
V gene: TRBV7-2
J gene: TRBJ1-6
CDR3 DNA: TGTGCCAGCAGCTCGGACCCTAATTCACCCCTCCACTTT
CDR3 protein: CASSSDPNSPLHF

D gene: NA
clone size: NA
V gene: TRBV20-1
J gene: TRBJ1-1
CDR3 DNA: TGCAGTGCAATAATAGGACAGAAAAACGATGAAGCTTTCTTT
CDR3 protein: CSAIIGQKNDEAFF

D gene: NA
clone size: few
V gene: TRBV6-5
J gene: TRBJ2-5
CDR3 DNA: TGTGCCAGCAGGACTGTGGGGCAAGAGACCCAGTACTTC
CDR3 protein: CASRTVGQETQYF

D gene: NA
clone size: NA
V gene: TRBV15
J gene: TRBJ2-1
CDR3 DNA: TGTGCCACCAGCAGGGGAAGTAGACTCTCCAATGAGCAGTTCTTC
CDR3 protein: CATSRGSRLSNEQFF

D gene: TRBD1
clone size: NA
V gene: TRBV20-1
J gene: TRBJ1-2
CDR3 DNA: TGCAGTGCTAGCCGCGCGGACAGGGCCCATGGCTACACCTTC
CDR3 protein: CSASRADRAHGYTF

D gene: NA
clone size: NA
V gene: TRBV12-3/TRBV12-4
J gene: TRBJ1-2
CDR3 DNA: TGTGCCAGCAGTTTCGGCAGGGCGGCGGAGAGTGGCTACACCTTC
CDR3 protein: CASSFGRAAESGYTF

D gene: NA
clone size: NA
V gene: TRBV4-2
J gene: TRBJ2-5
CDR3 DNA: TGTGCCAGCAGCCATTCGACAAACTTCCACAAGCAGTACTTC
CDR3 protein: CASSHSTNFHKQYF

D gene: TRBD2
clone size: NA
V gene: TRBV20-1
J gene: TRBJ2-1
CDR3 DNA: TGCAGTGCTAGTGGAATAGCGGGAAGCTCCTACAATGAGCAGTTCTTC
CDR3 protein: CSASGIAGSSYNEQFF

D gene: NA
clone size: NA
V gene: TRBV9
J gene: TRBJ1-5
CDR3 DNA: TGTGCCAGCGGAGACACTAGCAATCAGCCCCAGCATTTT
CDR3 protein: CASGDTSNQPQHF

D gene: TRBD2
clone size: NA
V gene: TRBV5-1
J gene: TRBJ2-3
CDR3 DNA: TGCGCCAGCAGCATAGCGGGAGGGAGCACAGATACGCAGTATTTT
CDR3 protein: CASSIAGGSTDTQYF

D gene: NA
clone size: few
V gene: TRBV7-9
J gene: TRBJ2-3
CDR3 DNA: TGTGCCAGCAGCCCAGAGGGGCCGACTAGATTTTCGGATACGCAGTATTTT
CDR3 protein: CASSPEGPTRFSDTQYF

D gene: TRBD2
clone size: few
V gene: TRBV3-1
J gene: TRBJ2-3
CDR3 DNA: TGTGCCAGCAGCCAAGACCCGGGACTATTATCAGATACGCAGTATTTT
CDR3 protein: CASSQDPGLLSDTQYF

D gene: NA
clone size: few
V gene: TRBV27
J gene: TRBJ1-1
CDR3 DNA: TGTGCCAGCAGTTTATCGGGGGGCCGAACGACTGAAGCTTTCTTT
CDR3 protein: CASSLSGGRTTEAFF

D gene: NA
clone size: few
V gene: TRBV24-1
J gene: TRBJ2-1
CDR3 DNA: TGTGCCAGCGCGGCAAACAATGAGCAGTTCTTC
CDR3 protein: CASAANNEQFF

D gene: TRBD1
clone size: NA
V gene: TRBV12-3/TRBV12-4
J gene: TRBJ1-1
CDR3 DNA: TGTGCCAGCACCCTACAGGGGACGTTCGCTGAAGCTTTCTTT
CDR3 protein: CASTLQGTFAEAFF

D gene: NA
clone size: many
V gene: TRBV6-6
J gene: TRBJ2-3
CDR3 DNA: TGTGCCAGCAGCTGGTGGGCCACAGATACGCAGTATTTT
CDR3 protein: CASSWWATDTQYF

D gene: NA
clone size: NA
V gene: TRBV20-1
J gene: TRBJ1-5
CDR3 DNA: TGCAGTGCTAGAGATAGGAGTGGCACAGGCAGCAATCAGCCCCAGCATTTT
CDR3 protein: CSARDRSGTGSNQPQHF

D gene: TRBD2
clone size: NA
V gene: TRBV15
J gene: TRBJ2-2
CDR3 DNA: TGTGCCACCAGCAGAGCTAGCGGGAGATCGAACACCGGGGAGCTGTTTTTT
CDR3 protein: CATSRASGRSNTGELFF